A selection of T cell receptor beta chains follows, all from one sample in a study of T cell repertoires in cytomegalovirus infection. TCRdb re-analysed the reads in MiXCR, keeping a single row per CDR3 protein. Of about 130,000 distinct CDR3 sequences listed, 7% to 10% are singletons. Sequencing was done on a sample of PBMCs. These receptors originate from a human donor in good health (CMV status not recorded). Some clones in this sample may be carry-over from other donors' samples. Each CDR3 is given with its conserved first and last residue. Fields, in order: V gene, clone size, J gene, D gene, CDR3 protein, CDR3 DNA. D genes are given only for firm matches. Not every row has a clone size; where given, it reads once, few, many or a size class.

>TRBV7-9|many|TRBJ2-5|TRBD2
CASSLVLAGQETQYF
TGTGCCAGCAGCTTAGTACTAGCGGGGCAAGAGACCCAGTACTTC
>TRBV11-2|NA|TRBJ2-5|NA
CASSLDRRIQETQYF
TGTGCCAGCAGCTTAGATCGAAGGATCCAAGAGACCCAGTACTTC
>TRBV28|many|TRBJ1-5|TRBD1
CASSPRTGIWNQPQHF
TGTGCCAGCAGTCCGCGGACAGGGATTTGGAATCAGCCCCAGCATTTT
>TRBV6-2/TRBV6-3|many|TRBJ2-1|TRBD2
CASRPVAGNIDYNEQFF
TGTGCCAGCAGACCCGTAGCGGGTAATATCGACTACAATGAGCAGTTCTTC
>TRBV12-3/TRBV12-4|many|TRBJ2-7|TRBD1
CATSLGQGLMYEQYF
TGTGCCACTTCCCTGGGACAGGGGTTGATGTACGAGCAGTACTTC
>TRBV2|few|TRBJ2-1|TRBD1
CASSEDWTGIEQFF
TGTGCCAGCAGTGAAGATTGGACAGGGATTGAGCAGTTCTTC
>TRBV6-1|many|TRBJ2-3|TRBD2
CASSERRASGLAVTDTQYF
TGTGCCAGCAGTGAGCGAAGAGCGAGTGGGCTAGCGGTTACAGATACGCAGTATTTT
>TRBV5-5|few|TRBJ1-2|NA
CASSLYSEANYGYTF
TGTGCCAGCAGCCTTTACTCCGAAGCTAACTATGGCTACACCTTC
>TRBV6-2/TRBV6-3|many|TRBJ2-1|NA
CATEPRGRGNEQFF
TGTGCCACCGAGCCAAGAGGACGAGGTAATGAGCAGTTCTTC
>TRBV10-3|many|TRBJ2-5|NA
CAISDGGWETQYF
TGTGCCATCAGTGATGGGGGTTGGGAGACCCAGTACTTC
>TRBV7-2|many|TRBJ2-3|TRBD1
CASSLVATGVDTQYF
TGTGCCAGCAGCTTAGTTGCGACAGGGGTAGATACGCAGTATTTT
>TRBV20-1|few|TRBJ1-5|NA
CSASRGRGSSNQPQHF
TGCAGTGCTAGCAGAGGCAGGGGATCGAGCAATCAGCCCCAGCATTTT
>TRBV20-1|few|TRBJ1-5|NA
CSAYQGRDNQPQHF
TGCAGTGCATATCAGGGGAGAGACAATCAGCCCCAGCATTTT
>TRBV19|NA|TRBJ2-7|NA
CASSMWPNRDYEQYF
TGTGCCAGTAGTATGTGGCCGAATCGCGATTACGAGCAGTACTTC
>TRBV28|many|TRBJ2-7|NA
CASSLRERSYEQYF
TGTGCCAGCAGTTTAAGGGAAAGGTCCTACGAGCAGTACTTC
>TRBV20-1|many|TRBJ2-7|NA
CSATRQSLYEQYF
TGCAGTGCCACTAGACAGAGCCTTTACGAGCAGTACTTC
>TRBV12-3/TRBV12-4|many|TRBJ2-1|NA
CASKGVYNEQFF
TGTGCCAGTAAGGGGGTCTACAATGAGCAGTTCTTC
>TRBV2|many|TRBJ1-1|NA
CASKDGQANTEAFF
TGTGCCAGCAAGGACGGTCAAGCGAACACTGAAGCTTTCTTT
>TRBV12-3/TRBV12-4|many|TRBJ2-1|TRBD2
CASSTGTSYGNEQFF
TGTGCCAGCAGTACCGGGACTAGCTATGGCAATGAGCAGTTCTTC
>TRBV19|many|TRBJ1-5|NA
CASSTSGPLTDTKPQHF
TGTGCCAGTAGTACAAGCGGCCCTTTGACAGATACGAAGCCCCAGCATTTT
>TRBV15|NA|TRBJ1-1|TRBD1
CATSRTFGTGGTEAFF
TGTGCCACCAGCAGAACCTTCGGGACAGGGGGCACTGAAGCTTTCTTT
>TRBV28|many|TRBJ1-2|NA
CASRTGMHYGYTF
TGTGCCAGCAGAACCGGGATGCACTATGGCTACACCTTC
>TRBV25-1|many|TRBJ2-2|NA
CASSENRGEGGELFF
TGTGCCAGCAGTGAAAACCGTGGGGAAGGCGGGGAGCTGTTTTTT
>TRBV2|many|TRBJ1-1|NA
CASSWDRGEAFF
TGTGCCAGCAGCTGGGATCGCGGTGAAGCTTTCTTT
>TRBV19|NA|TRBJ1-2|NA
CASSKASGGVHGYTF
TGTGCCAGTAGTAAAGCCTCCGGAGGGGTCCATGGCTACACCTTC
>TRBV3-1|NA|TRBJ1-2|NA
CASSPGGWGNYGYTF
TGTGCCAGCAGCCCCGGAGGATGGGGGAACTATGGCTACACCTTC
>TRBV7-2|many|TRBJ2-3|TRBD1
CASSLRDRSPDTQYF
TGTGCCAGCAGCCTCCGGGACAGGTCCCCAGATACGCAGTATTTT
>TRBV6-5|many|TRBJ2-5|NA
CASSYLTSFLWTQYF
TGTGCCAGCAGTTACCTTACCTCATTCCTTTGGACCCAGTACTTC
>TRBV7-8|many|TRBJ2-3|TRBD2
CASSLFTSGTDTQYF
TGTGCCAGCAGCTTATTTACTAGCGGCACAGATACGCAGTATTTT
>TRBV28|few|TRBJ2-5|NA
CASRGTMQETQYF
TGTGCCAGCAGAGGTACCATGCAAGAGACCCAGTACTTC